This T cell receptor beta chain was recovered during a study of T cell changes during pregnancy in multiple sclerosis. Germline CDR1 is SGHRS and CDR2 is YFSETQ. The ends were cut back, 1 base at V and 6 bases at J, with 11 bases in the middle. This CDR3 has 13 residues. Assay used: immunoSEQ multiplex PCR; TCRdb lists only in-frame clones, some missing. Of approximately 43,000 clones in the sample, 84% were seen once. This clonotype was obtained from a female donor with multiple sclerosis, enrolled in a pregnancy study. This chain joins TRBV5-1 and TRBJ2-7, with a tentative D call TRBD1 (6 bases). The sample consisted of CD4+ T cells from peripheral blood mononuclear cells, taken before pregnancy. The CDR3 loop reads CASSLQGQGEQYF. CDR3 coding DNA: TGCGCCAGCAGCTTGCAGGGGCAAGGCGAGCAGTACTTC.